The sequence of this T cell receptor beta chain was determined in a study of vaccination and CD4 T cells after COVID-19. The treatment denotes: approximately nine-day PBMC culture with coronavirus spike peptide pools or control peptides (ViraFEST assay). The Oncomine TCR Beta short-read assay was applied to DNA of cultured CD4+ T cells. TCRdb re-derived calls from the PCR reads in MiXCR, one entry per CDR3 protein. This sample yields 11,000 to 15,000 distinct CDR3 sequences, of which about 40% are seen a single time; about 15% belongs to the top ten. Trimming took 1 base from V and 4 from J, leaving 14 bases between them. The CDR3 totals 15 residues. Germline CDR1 and CDR2: SGDLS and YYNGEE. This clonotype occurred a few times. The antigen remains unidentified.

What was sequenced was CD4+ T cells from blood, cultured in vitro. This clonotype was sampled from a human donor who had recovered from COVID-19. This chain joins TRBV9 and TRBJ1-2; D may be TRBD1 (5 bases). DNA for the CDR3: TGTGCCAGCAGCGTATCTTCCGGGACTGCCTATGGCTACACCTTC. The encoded protein is CASSVSSGTAYGYTF.